This entry lists 32 T cell receptor beta chains sequenced from one sample in a study of CD8+ T cells in alopecia areata. After isolation, RNA underwent reverse transcription to generate cDNA as the sequencing template. This table comes from immunoSEQ multiplex PCR, and its TCRdb copy is limited to in-frame clones, with some not included. The sample records roughly 60,000 clones, roughly 46% being singletons. Sequenced material: NKG2D-low CD8+ T cells sorted from blood. These receptors were collected from a human donor with alopecia areata.

This sequence joins TRBV5-1 and TRBJ2-2; the D call may be TRBD1 or TRBD2 (5 bases each). The length of the CDR3 is 16 residues. Germline V gene lookup returns CDR1 SGHRS and CDR2 YFSETQ. V lost 3 bases and J 6 bases, leaving 18 bases between the germline ends. CDR3 in amino acids: CASSSGRGVSAGELFF. The CDR3, as DNA: TGCGCCAGCAGCTCCGGACGAGGGGTTAGCGCCGGGGAGCTGTTTTTT. The full variable domain, rest sourced from reference TRBV5-1 and TRBJ2-2, is KAGVTQTPRYLIKTRGQQVTLSCSPISGHRSVSWYQQTPGQGLQFLFEYFSETQRNKGNFPGRFSGRQFSNSRSEMNVSTLELGDSALYLCASSSGRGVSAGELFFGEGSRLTVL.

This clone was detected only a few times. The V and J genes are TRBV18 and TRBJ2-7; tentatively, D is TRBD1 (5 bases). Trimming cost V 6 bases and J 3 bases, with 9 bases left between them. Germline V gene data show CDR1 as KGHSH and CDR2 as LQKENI. The CDR3 spans 12 residues. In DNA, the CDR3 is TGTGCCAGCTCGCCGACAGACTACGAGCAGTACTTC. It yields the protein CASSPTDYEQYF.

J is TRBJ2-7 and V is TRBV4-1, with 7 bases fitting TRBD1. Unmatched junction bases numbered 13, after V lost 8 bases and J lost 12 bases. The CDR3 totals 12 residues. The germline V gene encodes CDR1 MGHRA and CDR2 YSYEKL. Here the CDR3 reads CASGYGTDKMYF. Here the CDR3 DNA reads TGCGCCAGCGGATACGGGACAGACAAAATGTACTTC.

The chain couples TRBV7-9 to TRBJ2-7; 7 positions agree with TRBD2. Germline values: CDR1 SEHNR, CDR2 FQNEAQ (reference sequence). The CDR3 contains 14 residues. V shed 5 bases and J 0 bases; nucleotides not matched to a gene: 4. CDR3 region: CASSAGDDSYEQYF. CDR3 nucleotides: TGTGCCAGCAGCGCGGGGGATGACTCCTACGAGCAGTACTTC.

This chain links TRBV29-1 with TRBJ1-2; TRBD1 matches at 9 bases. The germline V gene encodes CDR1 SQVTM and CDR2 ANQGSEA. There are 13 residues in the CDR3. Germline trimming cut 4 bases from V and 2 bases from J; bases unmatched to any gene: 2. The CDR3 protein is CSVADRGNYGYTF. CDR3 in DNA: TGCAGCGTTGCGGACAGGGGAAACTATGGCTACACCTTC.

This clone was observed a few times. V usage is TRBV21-1 and J usage is TRBJ1-1; the D call in the table, TRBD1, was not verified against the DNA. TRBV21-1 represents a pseudogene. This CDR3 spans 13 amino acids. The CDR3 region has the DNA TGTGCCAGCAGAGGGACAGGGAACACTGAAGCTTTCTTT. This encodes CASRGTGNTEAFF.

The chain employs TRBV30 and TRBJ2-7, with 8 bases that match TRBD1. This CDR3 has 15 amino acids. V dropped 4 bases and J dropped 4; count of bases not matched to a gene: 12. Germline CDR1 reads GTSNPN; CDR2 reads SVGIG (reference sequence). This CDR3 is CAWTLTGGVGYEQYF. DNA for the CDR3: TGTGCCTGGACCCTTACAGGGGGAGTAGGGTACGAGCAGTACTTC.

CDR3 region: CTLGAYEQYF. CDR3 coding DNA: TGCACCTTAGGGGCCTACGAGCAGTACTTC. This chain joins TRBV20-1 and TRBJ2-7, with a weak D call TRBD1 (5 bases). Germline values: CDR1 DFQATT, CDR2 SNEGSKA (reference sequence). The CDR3 totals 10 residues.

This clone showed up just a few times. The J gene is TRBJ2-5, the V gene TRBV2; D may be TRBD2 (5 bases). Trimming pared 7 bases from V and 10 bases from J, leaving 13 bases between. Looked up from germline, CDR1 is SNHLY and CDR2 is FYNNEI. This CDR3 spans 11 amino acids. The DNA for the CDR3 is TGTGCCAGCATGGGCATCCGGGGCCAGTACTTC. This translates into CASMGIRGQYF.

The chain joins TRBV9 to TRBJ2-5; D gene unclear. Germline CDR1 SGDLS, CDR2 YYNGEE. V was clipped by 1 base and J by 4 bases, with 5 bases between them. The CDR3 spans 12 residues. CDR3 loop: CASSVNGETQYF. The DNA of the CDR3 is TGTGCCAGCAGCGTAAACGGAGAGACCCAGTACTTC.

The chain recombines TRBV27 with TRBJ2-7; D may match TRBD1 or TRBD2 (6 bases each). Germline V gene data show CDR1 as MNHEY and CDR2 as SMNVEV (reference sequence). Trimming cost V 6 bases and J 3 bases, with 18 bases left between them. There are 15 residues in the CDR3. The DNA of the CDR3 is TGTGCCAGCAGAGTGATAGGGGGGCGCGACTACGAGCAGTACTTC. Its protein product is CASRVIGGRDYEQYF.

V and J are TRBV15 and TRBJ2-5, with 8 bases that match TRBD1. Germline lookup yields CDR1 LNHNV and CDR2 YYDKDF (reference sequence). This CDR3 is built from 14 residues. The ends lost 1 base at V and 6 bases at J; junction bases unmatched: 4. The CDR3 loop reads CATSRGQGSKTQYF. The CDR3 nucleotides are TGTGCCACCAGCAGAGGACAGGGGTCGAAGACCCAGTACTTC.

The rearrangement joins TRBV7-3 to TRBJ2-7; 9 bases match TRBD2. J was trimmed by 0 bases and V by 5 bases; bases with no gene match: 2. This CDR3 region has 14 residues. Looked up from germline, CDR1 is SGHTA and CDR2 is FQGTGA. The CDR3 nucleotides are TGTGCCAGCAGCCCTAGCGGGGTCTCCTACGAGCAGTACTTC. Translating it yields CASSPSGVSYEQYF.

This chain connects TRBV19 to TRBJ1-2; D is uncertain. The CDR3 is 13 amino acids. The ends were cut back, 3 bases at V and 6 bases at J, with 11 bases in the middle. CDR1 and CDR2 (germline): LNHDA, SQIVND (reference sequence). CDR3 sequence reads: CASSILHGHGYTF. The CDR3 coding sequence is TGTGCCAGTAGTATTTTGCATGGCCATGGCTACACCTTC.

V and J are TRBV25-1 and TRBJ2-3, with D hard to call. Germline V lookup: CDR1 MGHDK, CDR2 SYGVNS. Trimming took 1 base from V and 8 from J, leaving 7 bases between them. There are 12 residues in the CDR3. CDR3 DNA sequence: TGTGCCAGCAGTGAATTGGAAGGTACGCAGTATTTT. Translated, it gives CASSELEGTQYF.

This rearrangement joins TRBV27 to TRBJ2-3; 7 bases agree with TRBD1. The CDR3 is 15 residues long. Germline V gene sequence: CDR1 MNHEY, CDR2 SMNVEV (reference sequence). The V and J ends lost 6 bases and 2 bases, in that order; junction bases with no gene match: 8. In nucleotides, the CDR3 is TGTGCCAGCAGCCGAGCGACAGGGAACACAGATACGCAGTATTTT. Protein sequence: CASSRATGNTDTQYF.

This clone showed up just a few times. The chain uses TRBV29-1 and TRBJ2-7; TRBD1 matches 7 bases. Trimming removed 6 bases from V and 4 bases from J; junction bases left unmatched: 15. Germline values: CDR1 SQVTM, CDR2 ANQGSEA. The CDR3 is 15 amino acids. This CDR3 is CSVQARAGGRYEQYF. The CDR3 coding sequence is TGCAGCGTCCAGGCGAGGGCAGGGGGTCGATACGAGCAGTACTTC.

The chain recombines TRBV5-4 with TRBJ2-3; D gene uncertain. Trimming pared 4 bases from V and 0 bases from J, leaving 6 bases between. Germline lookup yields CDR1 SGHNT and CDR2 YYREEE (reference sequence). CDR3 length: 13 residues. CDR3 sequence reads: CASSPESTDTQYF. DNA of the CDR3: TGTGCCAGCAGCCCGGAGAGCACAGATACGCAGTATTTT.

The rearrangement links TRBV30 to TRBJ2-1; 10 bases fit TRBD2. Looked up from germline, CDR1 is GTSNPN and CDR2 is SVGIG (reference sequence). The length of the CDR3 is 14 residues. Germline trimming cut 8 bases from V and 4 bases from J; bases unmatched to any gene: 8. The CDR3 DNA reads TGTGCCAGACACGGGACTAGCGAATACAATGAGCAGTTCTTC. It specifies CARHGTSEYNEQFF. Based on the CDR3 plus reference TRBV30 and TRBJ2-1, the full variable domain is SQTIHQWPATLVQPVGSPLSLECTVEGTSNPNLYWYRQAAGRGLQLLFYSVGIGQISSEVPQNLSASRPQDRQFILSSKKLLLSDSGFYLCARHGTSEYNEQFFGPGTRLTVL.

The rearrangement uses TRBV7-2 and TRBJ2-7; 7 bases line up with TRBD2. The V segment lost 4 bases and the J segment 3 bases; nucleotides outside the gene matches: 6. This CDR3 region has 14 residues. CDR1 is SGHTA, CDR2 FQGNSA, per germline. CDR3 sequence (DNA): TGTGCCAGCAGCTCCGGGACTACCTTCTACGAGCAGTACTTC. This translates into CASSSGTTFYEQYF.

This clone was seen a handful of times. CDR3 sequence reads: CASRRGTANPYEQYF. The CDR3 nucleotides are TGTGCCAGCAGGAGAGGGACAGCAAATCCCTACGAGCAGTACTTC. The V gene is TRBV7-9, the J gene TRBJ2-7, with 7 bases fitting TRBD1. The germline V gene encodes CDR1 SEHNR and CDR2 FQNEAQ (reference sequence). V lost 6 bases and J lost 2; bases outside the gene matches: 10. The CDR3 contains 15 residues.

The rearrangement uses TRBV7-9 and TRBJ1-4; D gene unclear. Looked up from germline, CDR1 is SEHNR and CDR2 is FQNEAQ (reference sequence). The CDR3 consists of 13 residues. Trimming stripped 6 bases from V and 6 bases from J, with 11 bases between. CDR3 amino acids: CASSHTLDEKLFF. As DNA, the CDR3 is TGTGCCAGCAGTCACACCCTGGATGAAAAACTGTTTTTT.

The rearrangement links TRBV7-9 to TRBJ2-7; no clear D. With 5 bases removed from V and 1 base from J, the gap between germline ends came to 18 bases. Germline values: CDR1 SEHNR, CDR2 FQNEAQ (reference sequence). This CDR3 spans 16 amino acids. The CDR3 nucleotides read TGTGCCAGCAGCCCGCCCGACATCGTGAAGTCCTACGAGCAGTACTTC. Translation gives CASSPPDIVKSYEQYF.

The chain has TRBV5-4 and TRBJ2-2; D tentatively reads TRBD1 or TRBD2 (5 bases each). The CDR3 runs 14 residues. The germline V gene has CDR1 SGHNT and CDR2 YYREEE (reference sequence). The V and J ends lost 5 bases and 2 bases respectively, with 10 bases between them. CDR3 in amino acids: CASSPGPNTGELFF. CDR3 coding DNA: TGTGCCAGCAGTCCGGGACCAAACACCGGGGAGCTGTTTTTT.

This clone was picked up a small number of times. The chain joins TRBV5-1 to TRBJ1-6; no definite D call. V lost 6 bases, J lost 7 bases, and 8 bases lay in between. The germline gives CDR1 SGHRS, CDR2 YFSETQ. The CDR3 is 12 residues long. CDR3 loop: CASKSGNSPLHF. The DNA for the CDR3 is TGCGCCAGCAAGAGCGGGAATTCACCCCTCCACTTT.

There are a few counts of this clone. The chain uses TRBV7-7 and TRBJ2-1; no reliable D call. The CDR3 is 13 residues long. Germline-derived CDR1 and CDR2 are SSHAT and FNYEAQ (reference sequence). Trimming cost V 5 bases and J 5 bases, with 10 bases left between them. CDR3 residues: CASSPNPDNEQFF. CDR3 nucleotides: TGTGCCAGCAGCCCAAATCCTGACAATGAGCAGTTCTTC.

This chain uses TRBV5-1 with TRBJ1-2; 9 positions match TRBD1. CDR3 length equals 14 residues. Germline V CDR1 and CDR2: SGHRS, YFSETQ. The V gene end was trimmed by 3 bases and the J gene end by 7 bases; junction bases not matched to a gene: 7. The chain's CDR3 is CASSSRDRESGYTF. In DNA, the CDR3 is TGCGCCAGCAGCTCGCGGGACAGGGAAAGTGGCTACACCTTC.

Details on this clone: This sample includes further DNA sequences coding for the same CDR3. The chain links TRBV29-1 to TRBJ2-7; no definite D call. From germline, CDR1 is SQVTM and CDR2 ANQGSEA. V shed 4 bases and J shed 0 bases, with 4 bases lying between them. This CDR3 has 11 amino acids. CDR3 protein: CSVADSYEQYF. The CDR3 coding sequence is TGCAGCGTTGCGGACTCCTACGAGCAGTACTTC.

This clone was seen a few times. Without the conserved terminal phenylalanine or tryptophan, this CDR3 likely stems from a read error. V is TRBV4-1 and J is TRBJ1-2; 9 bases fit TRBD1. Germline values: CDR1 MGHRA, CDR2 YSYEKL. V lost 0 bases, J lost 2 bases, and 4 bases stayed unmatched. The CDR3 consists of 16 residues. As DNA, the CDR3 is TGCGCCAGCAGCCAAGAGAGGGGACAGGGCAACTATGGCTACACCCTC. Its translation is CASSQERGQGNYGYTL.

The J gene is TRBJ2-7, the V gene TRBV15, with TRBD1 as a possible D gene (6 bases). The germline V and J ends were trimmed by 3 bases and 0 bases, with 9 bases remaining between them. This CDR3 comprises 14 residues. In germline, CDR1 is LNHNV, CDR2 YYDKDF (reference sequence). Written as DNA, the CDR3 is TGTGCCACCAGCAGTGTGGGGGCCTCCTACGAGCAGTACTTC. Amino acid sequence: CATSSVGASYEQYF.

The chain links TRBV5-1 to TRBJ1-3; 8 positions agree with TRBD1. The germline CDR1 and CDR2 sequences are SGHRS and YFSETQ. The CDR3 totals 16 residues. The junction had 6 bases not matched to a gene; V was cut back by 4 bases and J by 0 bases. The CDR3 DNA reads TGCGCCAGCAGCACGGACAGGGAGCTCTCTGGAAACACCATATATTTT. It yields the protein CASSTDRELSGNTIYF.

This clone has only a few counts. This chain links TRBV27 with TRBJ1-2; the match to TRBD1 covers 9 bases. V was clipped by 5 bases and J by 2 bases; unmatched bases: 3. This CDR3 comprises 14 residues. Germline V gives CDR1 MNHEY, CDR2 SMNVEV (reference sequence). The CDR3 region is CASSIQGANYGYTF. CDR3 DNA: TGTGCCAGCAGTATACAGGGGGCGAACTATGGCTACACCTTC.